This T cell receptor beta chain was observed in a study of cytomegalovirus exposure and HLA in healthy donors. The PCR made use of 60 Vbeta and 13 Jbeta primers. The data were produced by immunoSEQ multiplex PCR, yet TCRdb's version contains in-frame clones alone and is incomplete. The sample contains about 120,000 clones, about three quarters of which appear only once. The sequence came from a woman aged 25 to 39 in good health and CMV-seropositive. The sequencing sample was made of PBMCs.

In DNA, the CDR3 is TGTGCCAGCAGCCTAAAAGTTGGGAGACGCGGGGAGCTGTTTTTT. Residues: CASSLKVGRRGELFF. J is TRBJ2-2 and V is TRBV7-2; D is perhaps TRBD2 (5 bases). Germline V lookup: CDR1 SGHTA, CDR2 FQGNSA. V lost 5 bases, J lost 7 bases, and 17 bases lay in between. The CDR3 is made up of 15 amino acids.